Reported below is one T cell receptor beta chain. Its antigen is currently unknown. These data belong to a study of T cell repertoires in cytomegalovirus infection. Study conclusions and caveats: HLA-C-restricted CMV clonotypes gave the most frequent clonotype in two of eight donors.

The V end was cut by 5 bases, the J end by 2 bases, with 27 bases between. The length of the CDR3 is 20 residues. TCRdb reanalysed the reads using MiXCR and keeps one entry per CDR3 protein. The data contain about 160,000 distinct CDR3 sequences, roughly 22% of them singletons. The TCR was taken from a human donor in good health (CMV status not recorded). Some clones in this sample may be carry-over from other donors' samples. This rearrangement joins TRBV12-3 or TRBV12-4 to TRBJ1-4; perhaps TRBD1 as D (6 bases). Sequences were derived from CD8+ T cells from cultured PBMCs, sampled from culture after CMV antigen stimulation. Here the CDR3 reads CASSPTIRGRLRQTNEKLFF. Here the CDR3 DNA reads TGTGCCAGCAGTCCGACAATCCGGGGGCGCCTCCGGCAGACTAATGAAAAACTGTTTTTT.